The 31 T cell receptor beta chains reported below all come from one sample, sequenced in a study of siplizumab effects on memory and regulatory T cells. Repertoires were generated with immunoSEQ multiplex PCR, while TCRdb's copy carries only in-frame clones and drops some. The table lists tens of thousands of clones, 90% to 98% of them singletons, with roughly 0.097% in the top ten. The sample comprised naive CD8+ T cells sorted from blood. Receptors were obtained from a human donor in good health.

The chain recombines TRBV27 with TRBJ2-7, with 8 bases matching TRBD1. Trimming cost V 8 bases and J 3 bases; bases outside gene matches: 6. Germline V gives CDR1 MNHEY, CDR2 SMNVEV (reference sequence). This CDR3 has 13 residues. In DNA form, the CDR3 reads TGTGCCAGCTCGGACAGGGTGAACTACGAGCAGTACTTC. Its translation: CASSDRVNYEQYF.

This clone showed up just a few times. V usage is TRBV2 and J usage is TRBJ1-1; D perhaps matches TRBD1 (6 bases). The CDR3 runs 10 residues. Germline CDR1 and CDR2: SNHLY and FYNNEI. Trimming took off 8 bases at V and 6 bases at J, with 7 bases between the two ends. CDR3 amino acids: CASGGAEAFF. As DNA, the CDR3 is TGTGCCAGCGGGGGCGCTGAAGCTTTCTTT.

The chain couples TRBV6-5 to TRBJ2-5; 8 bases agree with TRBD2. Germline loops: CDR1 MNHEY, CDR2 SVGAGI. Trimming took 3 bases from V and 0 from J; bases not matched to a gene: 3. The CDR3 consists of 15 residues. The CDR3 bases are TGTGCCAGCAGTTATACGGGGGGGTACCAAGAGACCCAGTACTTC. Its protein is CASSYTGGYQETQYF.

This chain joins TRBV6-5 and TRBJ1-3; possibly TRBD1 for D (5 bases). V gave up 7 bases and J gave up 0 bases, with 13 bases separating them. Germline V gene lookup returns CDR1 MNHEY and CDR2 SVGAGI. There are 15 residues in the CDR3. Here the CDR3 DNA reads TGTGCCAGCAAAGTGGGGACGGCCTCTGGAAACACCATATATTTT. Protein sequence: CASKVGTASGNTIYF.

This clone has just one count. This chain uses TRBV7-7 with TRBJ1-1, with TRBD1 as a possible D gene (5 bases). V gave up 8 bases and J gave up 0 bases, with 16 bases separating them. Germline loops: CDR1 SSHAT, CDR2 FNYEAQ (reference sequence). There are 15 residues in the CDR3. CDR3 bases: TGTGCCAGCTCCTCCTTACAGGACTTGAACACTGAAGCTTTCTTT. It translates to CASSSLQDLNTEAFF.

The CDR3 region has the DNA TGTGCCAGCAGCCCCACTAGCGGGGCCTCTCACGAGCAGTACTTC. It translates to CASSPTSGASHEQYF. This chain uses TRBV4-2 with TRBJ2-7; TRBD2 agrees at 10 bases. J gave up 5 bases and V 4 bases, and 8 bases lay outside the gene matches. CDR1 and CDR2 (germline): LGHNA, YNFKEQ. The CDR3 extends over 15 amino acids.

This clone appeared once. V usage is TRBV19 and J usage is TRBJ1-3; D gene uncertain. V gave up 7 bases and J gave up 4 bases, with 8 bases separating them. The CDR3 consists of 12 residues. Germline CDR1 LNHDA, CDR2 SQIVND (reference sequence). The CDR3: CASIAGGNTIYF. The CDR3, as DNA: TGTGCCAGTATTGCTGGAGGAAACACCATATATTTT.

The chain employs TRBV7-9 and TRBJ2-3; possibly TRBD2 for D (6 bases). The CDR3 contains 14 residues. V was trimmed by 6 bases and J by 6 bases, leaving 16 bases between them. Germline values: CDR1 SEHNR, CDR2 FQNEAQ (reference sequence). In DNA, the CDR3 is TGTGCCAGCAGTCAATCACCTGGGGGGGATACGCAGTATTTT. Translated: CASSQSPGGDTQYF.

The rearrangement joins TRBV7-8 to TRBJ2-5; D not certain. Germline V lookup: CDR1 SGHVS, CDR2 FQNEAQ. The V end lost 2 bases, the J end lost 2 bases, and 6 bases lay between the germline ends. The CDR3 runs 13 residues. The CDR3 loop reads CASSLLAQETQYF. In nucleotides, the CDR3 is TGTGCCAGCAGCTTACTCGCTCAAGAGACCCAGTACTTC. Using reference TRBV7-8 and TRBJ2-5 for the parts outside the CDR3, the full variable domain is GAGVSQSPRYKVAKRGQDVALRCDPISGHVSLFWYQQALGQGPEFLTYFQNEAQLDKSGLPSDRFFAERPEGSVSTLKIQRTQQEDSAVYLCASSLLAQETQYFGPGTRLLVL.

The genes are TRBV15 and TRBJ1-1, with D perhaps matching TRBD1 (5 bases). Per germline, CDR1 LNHNV and CDR2 YYDKDF (reference sequence). Trimming pared 5 bases from V and 4 bases from J, leaving 11 bases between. The CDR3 length is 13 residues. The DNA for the CDR3 is TGTGCCACCAGCGTCATTAGGGGCACTGAAGCTTTCTTT. As protein: CATSVIRGTEAFF.

The chain uses TRBV7-9 and TRBJ2-1; no firm D call. The CDR3 covers 12 residues. V lost 5 bases, J lost 7 bases, and 9 bases lay in between. Germline-derived CDR1 and CDR2 are SEHNR and FQNEAQ (reference sequence). The CDR3 region is CASSGGRNEQFF. CDR3 coding DNA: TGTGCCAGCAGCGGCGGCCGAAATGAGCAGTTCTTC.

V usage is TRBV7-3 and J usage is TRBJ2-1; D is undetermined. The CDR3 contains 15 residues. V was cut by 1 base and J by 0 bases, with 7 bases left in between. CDR1 is SGHTA, CDR2 FQGTGA, per germline. The chain's CDR3 is CASSLIVSSYNEQFF. Here the CDR3 DNA reads TGTGCCAGCAGCTTAATTGTCAGCTCCTACAATGAGCAGTTCTTC.

The V call is TRBV19, the J call TRBJ2-1; no clear D. V was cut by 4 bases and J by 0 bases, with 7 bases left in between. Germline V lookup: CDR1 LNHDA, CDR2 SQIVND (reference sequence). This CDR3 contains 14 residues. The CDR3 coding sequence is TGTGCCAGTAGTACAAGGGACTCCTACAATGAGCAGTTCTTC. Its protein product is CASSTRDSYNEQFF.

The chain is built from TRBV5-4 and TRBJ1-1, with 9 bases lining up with TRBD1. CDR1 is SGHNT, CDR2 YYREEE, per germline (reference sequence). V shed 4 bases and J 8 bases; nucleotides not matched to a gene: 15. This CDR3 contains 16 residues. The CDR3 DNA follows: TGTGCCAGCAGCCCGGGACAGGGCCCAGGAGGTGGGGAAGCTTTCTTT. The encoded protein is CASSPGQGPGGGEAFF.

The chain uses TRBV2 and TRBJ2-7; 9 bases map to TRBD2. The CDR3 is made up of 15 amino acids. Germline V gene sequence: CDR1 SNHLY, CDR2 FYNNEI. With V trimmed by 7 bases and J by 6 bases, 13 bases remained unmatched. The CDR3 region has the DNA TGTGCCAGCAAGGTGCGGCGGGGGGGGGCAGGCGAGCAGTACTTC. Residues: CASKVRRGGAGEQYF.

The CDR3 region has the DNA TGTGCCAGCAGTCGGGACCCCAGGGGTAAAAACATTCAGTACTTC. Amino acids: CASSRDPRGKNIQYF. The V and J genes are TRBV27 and TRBJ2-4; TRBD1 might be the D (6 bases). Trimming cost V 5 bases and J 4 bases, with 15 bases left between them. CDR1 MNHEY and CDR2 SMNVEV come from the germline V gene (reference sequence). CDR3 length equals 15 residues.

V and J are TRBV15 and TRBJ2-5, with D unclear. Germline V gives CDR1 LNHNV, CDR2 YYDKDF (reference sequence). This CDR3 is 13 amino acids long. The V end lost 0 bases, the J end lost 5 bases, and 7 bases lay between the germline ends. The CDR3 spells CATSRDVQETQYF. The CDR3 bases are TGTGCCACCAGCAGAGATGTTCAGGAGACCCAGTACTTC.

The V and J genes are TRBV9 and TRBJ2-3; D not resolved. Germline values: CDR1 SGDLS, CDR2 YYNGEE. The CDR3 is made up of 16 amino acids. The V end lost 3 bases, the J end lost 0 bases, and 14 bases lay between the germline ends. The CDR3 is CASSASGVPSTDTQYF. CDR3 sequence (DNA): TGTGCCAGCAGCGCCTCTGGTGTTCCTAGCACAGATACGCAGTATTTT.

CDR3 sequence: CASSFQRIVAGELFF. In DNA form, the CDR3 reads TGTGCCAGCAGTTTCCAGCGTATCGTCGCCGGGGAGCTGTTTTTT. This sequence joins TRBV2 and TRBJ2-2; D is ambiguous. This CDR3 region has 15 residues. Trimming removed 5 bases from V and 6 bases from J, with 16 bases in between. Germline V CDR1 and CDR2: SNHLY, FYNNEI.

The chain carries TRBV10-1 and TRBJ2-2; maybe TRBD2 (6 bases). The CDR3 is made up of 18 amino acids. V was shortened by 3 bases and J by 4 bases, with 21 bases between the two germline ends. Germline CDR1 WNHNN, CDR2 SYGVQD (reference sequence). Here the CDR3 DNA reads TGCGCCAGCAGTGAAGCTAGCGAAGCTTTCTACGGCACCGGGGAGCTGTTTTTT. This codes for CASSEASEAFYGTGELFF.

The chain couples TRBV7-8 to TRBJ2-7; 7 bases are a match to TRBD1. Germline V gives CDR1 SGHVS, CDR2 FQNEAQ. There are 15 residues in the CDR3. The junction had 11 bases not matched to a gene; V was cut back by 4 bases and J by 5 bases. CDR3 nucleotides: TGTGCCAGCAGCTCCCCGGACAGGTTAAGCGACGAGCAGTACTTC. It is translated as CASSSPDRLSDEQYF.

The chain couples TRBV2 to TRBJ2-1; tentative D call: TRBD2 (6 bases). Germline values: CDR1 SNHLY, CDR2 FYNNEI. Trimming stripped 3 bases from V and 5 bases from J, with 11 bases between. This CDR3 is built from 14 residues. The CDR3 here is CASSEDYTNNEQFF. The CDR3 bases are TGTGCCAGCAGTGAGGACTACACCAACAATGAGCAGTTCTTC.

The V gene is TRBV5-6, the J gene TRBJ2-2, with 10 bases that match TRBD1. This CDR3 contains 15 residues. Per the germline V gene, CDR1 is SGHDT and CDR2 is YYEEEE. The V and J ends lost 0 bases and 4 bases, in that order; junction bases with no gene match: 0. Written as DNA, the CDR3 is TGTGCCAGCAGCTTGGGGACAGGGGGCACCGGGGAGCTGTTTTTT. Translation: CASSLGTGGTGELFF.

As to this clone: This CDR3 is also generated by other DNA sequences in the sample. The chain joins TRBV6-5 to TRBJ2-1; D is ambiguous. This CDR3 contains 13 residues. The ends were cut back, 2 bases at V and 5 bases at J, with 7 bases in the middle. Germline loops: CDR1 MNHEY, CDR2 SVGAGI. CDR3 amino acids: CASSYRVDNEQFF. CDR3 DNA: TGTGCCAGCAGTTACCGAGTCGACAATGAGCAGTTCTTC.

This rearrangement joins TRBV19 to TRBJ2-7; D possibly corresponds to TRBD2 (6 bases). The CDR3 extends over 13 amino acids. The ends were cut back, 3 bases at V and 5 bases at J, with 11 bases in the middle. Germline values: CDR1 LNHDA, CDR2 SQIVND (reference sequence). CDR3 nucleotides: TGTGCCAGTAGTATCGTTAGCGGCGACGAGCAGTACTTC. Amino acids: CASSIVSGDEQYF.

V and J are TRBV5-4 and TRBJ2-3; 11 nucleotides line up with TRBD2. After removal of 0 bases from V and 5 bases from J, the junction contained 2 bases not matched to a gene. The CDR3 contains 15 residues. Germline lookup yields CDR1 SGHNT and CDR2 YYREEE (reference sequence). The CDR3 loop reads CASSLVAGGLDTQYF. The CDR3 nucleotides are TGTGCCAGCAGCTTGGTAGCGGGGGGGCTAGATACGCAGTATTTT.

The V call is TRBV19, the J call TRBJ1-1; 7 nucleotides agree with TRBD1. Germline V gene sequence: CDR1 LNHDA, CDR2 SQIVND (reference sequence). Trimming at V came to 3 bases and at J to 1 base, leaving 8 bases not matched to a gene. CDR3 length: 16 residues. CDR3 in DNA: TGTGCCAGTAGTATGGGTCGACAGGGACAGAACACTGAAGCTTTCTTT. Protein sequence: CASSMGRQGQNTEAFF.

V and J are TRBV15 and TRBJ1-2; the match to TRBD1 covers 7 bases. J was trimmed by 6 bases and V by 3 bases; bases with no gene match: 7. Germline CDR1 and CDR2: LNHNV and YYDKDF (reference sequence). The CDR3 has 14 residues. The CDR3 DNA reads TGTGCCACCAGCAGTCGGGACAGAATAAATGGCTACACCTTC. It yields the protein CATSSRDRINGYTF.

This chain joins TRBV2 and TRBJ1-6; D is perhaps TRBD1 (6 bases). V gave up 4 bases and J gave up 9 bases, with 16 bases separating them. Germline V gene sequence: CDR1 SNHLY, CDR2 FYNNEI. This CDR3 is 15 amino acids long. The CDR3 nucleotides read TGTGCCAGCAGTGGGTCGTTACAGGGTACTTCACCCCTCCACTTT. Its protein is CASSGSLQGTSPLHF.

The V gene is TRBV4-1, the J gene TRBJ2-7; D not resolved. Trimming removed 0 bases from V and 7 bases from J, with 16 bases in between. Germline CDR1 MGHRA, CDR2 YSYEKL. This CDR3 is built from 15 residues. CDR3 residues: CASSQEFGTLGEQYF. In nucleotides, the CDR3 is TGCGCCAGCAGCCAAGAATTCGGCACTCTGGGGGAGCAGTACTTC.

This sequence joins TRBV9 and TRBJ1-1, with TRBD1 identical over 7 bases. The V and J ends lost 3 bases and 5 bases, in that order; junction bases with no gene match: 10. The CDR3 sequence is 15 residues long. Germline V gives CDR1 SGDLS, CDR2 YYNGEE. The CDR3 DNA is TGTGCCAGCAGCGGAAGACAGGGAGTAGGGACTGAAGCTTTCTTT. Encoded protein: CASSGRQGVGTEAFF.